This T cell receptor beta chain was sequenced in a study of blood T cell repertoires in COVID-19. On the study more broadly: Samples representing acute and convalescent COVID-19 were sourced from the United States, Italy and Spain.

The Seattle patients joined while their infection was active and were tracked longitudinally afterward. The CDR3 loop spans 14 amino acids. V was pared by 6 bases and J by 9 bases, with 9 bases of the junction left unmatched. Germline V gene data show CDR1 as SNHLY and CDR2 as FYNNEI. Authors' processing steps: Nucleated cell counts were estimated from reference gene primer amplification. TCRdb keeps only in-frame clones here, not all; method: immunoSEQ multiplex PCR. That table gives V, J and clone size, and the DNA gave D and trimming. The sample records tens of thousands of clones, 83% being singletons.

This clonotype originated in a man aged 25 to 45 with COVID-19, enrolled during active disease. Sequencing input: peripheral blood. This chain joins TRBV2 and TRBJ2-1, with 9 bases identical to TRBD1. CDR3 bases: TGTGCCAGCAGGGGACAGGGAGGATGGATTGAGCAGTTCTTC. Encoded protein: CASRGQGGWIEQFF.